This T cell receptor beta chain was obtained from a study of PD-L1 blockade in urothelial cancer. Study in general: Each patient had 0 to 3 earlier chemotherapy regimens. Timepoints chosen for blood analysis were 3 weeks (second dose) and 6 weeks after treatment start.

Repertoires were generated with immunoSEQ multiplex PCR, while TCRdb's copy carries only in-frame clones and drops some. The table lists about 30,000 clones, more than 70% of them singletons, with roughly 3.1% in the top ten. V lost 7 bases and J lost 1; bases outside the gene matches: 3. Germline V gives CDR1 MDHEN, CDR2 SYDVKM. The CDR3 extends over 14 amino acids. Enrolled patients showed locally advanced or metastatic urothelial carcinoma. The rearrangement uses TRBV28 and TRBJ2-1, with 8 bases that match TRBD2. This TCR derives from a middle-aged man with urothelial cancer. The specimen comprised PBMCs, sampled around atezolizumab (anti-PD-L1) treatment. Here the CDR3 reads CASKLADSYNEQFF. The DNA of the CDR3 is TGTGCCAGCAAACTAGCGGATTCCTACAATGAGCAGTTCTTC.